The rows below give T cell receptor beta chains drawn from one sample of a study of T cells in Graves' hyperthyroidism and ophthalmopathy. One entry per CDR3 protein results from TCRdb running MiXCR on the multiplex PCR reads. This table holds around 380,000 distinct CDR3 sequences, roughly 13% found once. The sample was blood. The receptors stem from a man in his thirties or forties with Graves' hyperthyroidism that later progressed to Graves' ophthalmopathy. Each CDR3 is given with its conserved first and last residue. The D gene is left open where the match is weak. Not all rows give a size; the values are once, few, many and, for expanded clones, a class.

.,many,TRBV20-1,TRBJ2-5,CSASSGRGGETQYF,TGCAGTGCTAGCTCCGGCAGGGGAGGGGAGACCCAGTACTTC
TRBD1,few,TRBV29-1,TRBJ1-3,CSAPGQGEAGNTIYF,TGCAGCGCCCCAGGACAGGGAGAAGCTGGAAACACCATATATTTT
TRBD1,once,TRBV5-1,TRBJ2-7,CASSSKGAPLASYEQYF,TGCGCCAGCAGCTCAAAGGGGGCACCGCTGGCCTCCTACGAGCAGTACTTC
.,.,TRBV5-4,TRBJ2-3,CASSSSQGADTQYF,TGTGCCAGCAGCTCGTCACAGGGCGCAGATACGCAGTATTTT
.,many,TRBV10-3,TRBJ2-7,CAISEVQGGYEQYF,TGTGCCATCAGTGAAGTGCAGGGAGGATACGAGCAGTACTTC
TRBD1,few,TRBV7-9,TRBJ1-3,CASSSQGARGNTIYF,TGTGCCAGCAGCTCGCAGGGGGCGCGAGGAAACACCATATATTTT
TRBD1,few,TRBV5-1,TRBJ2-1,CASSLGGQGPYNEQFF,TGCGCCAGCAGCTTGGGGGGACAGGGGCCCTACAATGAGCAGTTCTTC
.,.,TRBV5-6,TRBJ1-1,CASSLQGSDTEAFF,TGTGCCAGCAGCTTGCAGGGGTCGGACACTGAAGCTTTCTTT
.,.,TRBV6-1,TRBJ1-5,CASKKTVNSNQPQHF,TGTGCCAGCAAAAAGACAGTAAATAGCAATCAGCCCCAGCATTTT
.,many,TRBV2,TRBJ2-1,CASSAVHEQFF,TGTGCCAGCAGTGCGGTTCATGAGCAGTTCTTC
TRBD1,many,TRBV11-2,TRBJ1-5,CASSLYEGASNQPQHF,TGTGCCAGCAGCTTATATGAGGGGGCGAGCAATCAGCCCCAGCATTTT
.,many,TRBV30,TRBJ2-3,CAWSGQLGDTQYF,TGTGCCTGGAGTGGGCAACTAGGAGATACGCAGTATTTT
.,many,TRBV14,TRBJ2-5,CASSLRPRETQYF,TGTGCCAGCAGCCTAAGGCCGCGTGAGACCCAGTACTTC
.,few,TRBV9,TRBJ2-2,CASSVNAGELFF,TGTGCCAGCAGCGTTAACGCCGGGGAGCTGTTTTTT
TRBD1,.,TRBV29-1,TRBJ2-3,CSVGGQGEADTQYF,TGCAGCGTTGGAGGACAGGGGGAAGCAGATACGCAGTATTTT
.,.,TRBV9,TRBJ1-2,CASSSYQRRGVNYGYTF,TGTGCCAGCAGCTCGTATCAGCGACGAGGAGTTAACTATGGCTACACCTTC
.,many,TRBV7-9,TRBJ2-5,CASSLEPLETQYF,TGTGCCAGCAGCTTAGAGCCTTTAGAGACCCAGTACTTC
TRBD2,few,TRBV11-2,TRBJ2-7,CASSQDRLAGLNEQYF,TGCGCCAGCAGCCAAGATCGGCTAGCGGGGTTAAACGAGCAGTACTTC
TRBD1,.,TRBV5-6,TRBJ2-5,CASSKGQGAPRNPYF,TGTGCCAGCAGCAAAGGACAGGGGGCCCCTAGGAACCCGTACTTC
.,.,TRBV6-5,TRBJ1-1,CASSYTFSGSTEAFF,TGTGCCAGCAGTTATACCTTCTCAGGGAGCACTGAAGCTTTCTTT
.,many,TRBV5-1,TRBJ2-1,CASSSTGNEQFF,TGCGCCAGCAGCTCAACAGGGAATGAGCAGTTCTTC
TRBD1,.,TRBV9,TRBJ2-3,CASSAGQGGREKPYF,TGTGCCAGCAGCGCCGGACAGGGGGGTCGGGAAAAACCGTATTTT